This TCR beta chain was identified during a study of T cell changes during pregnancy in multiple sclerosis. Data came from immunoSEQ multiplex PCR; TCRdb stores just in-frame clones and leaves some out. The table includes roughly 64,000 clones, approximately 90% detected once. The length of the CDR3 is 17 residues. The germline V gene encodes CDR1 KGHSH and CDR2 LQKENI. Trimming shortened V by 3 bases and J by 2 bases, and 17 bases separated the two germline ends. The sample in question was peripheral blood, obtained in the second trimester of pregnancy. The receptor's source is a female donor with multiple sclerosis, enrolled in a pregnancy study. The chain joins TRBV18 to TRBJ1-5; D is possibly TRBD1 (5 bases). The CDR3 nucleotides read TGTGCCAGCTCACCGACGGCGGGGGGAGCGGGCAATCAGCCCCAGCATTTT. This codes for CASSPTAGGAGNQPQHF.